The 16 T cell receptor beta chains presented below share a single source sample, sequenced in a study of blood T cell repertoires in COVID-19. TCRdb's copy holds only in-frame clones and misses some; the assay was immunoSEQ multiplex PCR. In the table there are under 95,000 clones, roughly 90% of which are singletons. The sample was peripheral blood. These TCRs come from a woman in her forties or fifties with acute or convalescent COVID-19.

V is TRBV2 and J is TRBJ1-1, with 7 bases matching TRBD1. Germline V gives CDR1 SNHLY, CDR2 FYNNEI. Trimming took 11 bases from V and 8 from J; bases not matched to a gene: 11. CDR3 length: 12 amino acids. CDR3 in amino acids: CAGKRGQPEAFF. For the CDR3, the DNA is TGTGCCGGCAAGAGGGGACAGCCAGAAGCTTTCTTT.

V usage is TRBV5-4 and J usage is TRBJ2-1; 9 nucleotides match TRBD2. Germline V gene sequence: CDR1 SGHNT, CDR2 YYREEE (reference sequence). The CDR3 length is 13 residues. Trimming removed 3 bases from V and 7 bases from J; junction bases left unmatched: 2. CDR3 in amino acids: CASSWREGNEQFF. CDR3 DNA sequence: TGTGCCAGCAGCTGGCGGGAGGGTAATGAGCAGTTCTTC.

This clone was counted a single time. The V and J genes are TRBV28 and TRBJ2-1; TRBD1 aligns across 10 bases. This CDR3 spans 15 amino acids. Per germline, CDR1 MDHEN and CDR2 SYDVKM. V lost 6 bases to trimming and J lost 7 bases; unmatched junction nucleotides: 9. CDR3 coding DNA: TGTGCCAGCAGGACTCCGGGACAGGGGTTGAATGAGCAGTTCTTC. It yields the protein CASRTPGQGLNEQFF. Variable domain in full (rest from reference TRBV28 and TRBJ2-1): DVKVTQSSRYLVKRTGEKVFLECVQDMDHENMFWYRQDPGLGLRLIYFSYDVKMKEKGDIPEGYSVSREKKERFSLILESASTNQTSMYLCASRTPGQGLNEQFFGPGTRLTVL.

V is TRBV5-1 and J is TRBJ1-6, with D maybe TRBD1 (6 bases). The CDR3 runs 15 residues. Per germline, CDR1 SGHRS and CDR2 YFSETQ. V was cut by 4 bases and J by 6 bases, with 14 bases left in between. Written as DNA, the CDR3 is TGCGCCAGCAGCGGACGGACAGAGCTTAATTCACCCCTCCACTTT. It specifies CASSGRTELNSPLHF.

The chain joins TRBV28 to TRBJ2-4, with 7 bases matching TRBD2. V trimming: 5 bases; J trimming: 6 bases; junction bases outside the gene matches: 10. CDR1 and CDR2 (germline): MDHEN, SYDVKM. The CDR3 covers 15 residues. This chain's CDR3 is CASSPPGGEGNIQYF. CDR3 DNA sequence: TGTGCCAGCAGTCCTCCCGGAGGGGAGGGAAACATTCAGTACTTC.

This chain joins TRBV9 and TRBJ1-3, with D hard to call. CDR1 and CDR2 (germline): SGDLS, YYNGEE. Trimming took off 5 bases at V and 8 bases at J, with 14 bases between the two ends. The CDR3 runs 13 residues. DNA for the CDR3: TGTGCCAGCAGTGGCCGGGGAGGACACACCATATATTTT. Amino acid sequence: CASSGRGGHTIYF.

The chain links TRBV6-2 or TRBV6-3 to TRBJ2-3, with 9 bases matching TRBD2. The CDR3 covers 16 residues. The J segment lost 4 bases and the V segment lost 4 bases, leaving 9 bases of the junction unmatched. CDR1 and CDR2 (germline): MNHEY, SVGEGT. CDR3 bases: TGTGCCAGCAGTTTCCCCGGACTAGCGAACGCAGATACGCAGTATTTT. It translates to CASSFPGLANADTQYF.

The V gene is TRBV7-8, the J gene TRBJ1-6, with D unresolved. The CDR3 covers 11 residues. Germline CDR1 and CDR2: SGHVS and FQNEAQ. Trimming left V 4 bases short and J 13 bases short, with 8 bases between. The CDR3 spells CASSSRSPLHF. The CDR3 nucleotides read TGTGCCAGCAGCTCGCGGAGTCCCCTCCACTTT.

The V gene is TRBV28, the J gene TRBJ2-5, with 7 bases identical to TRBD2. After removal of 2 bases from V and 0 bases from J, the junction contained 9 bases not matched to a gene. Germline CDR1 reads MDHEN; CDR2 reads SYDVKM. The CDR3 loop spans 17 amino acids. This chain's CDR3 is CASSLGGEVPYQETQYF. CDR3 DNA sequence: TGTGCCAGCAGTTTAGGGGGGGAGGTGCCTTACCAAGAGACCCAGTACTTC.

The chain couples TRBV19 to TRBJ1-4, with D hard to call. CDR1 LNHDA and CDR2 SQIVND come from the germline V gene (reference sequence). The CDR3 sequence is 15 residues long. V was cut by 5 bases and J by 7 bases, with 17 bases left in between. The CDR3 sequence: CASSHSGAGIEKLFF. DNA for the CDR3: TGTGCCAGTAGTCACTCAGGAGCGGGTATTGAAAAACTGTTTTTT.

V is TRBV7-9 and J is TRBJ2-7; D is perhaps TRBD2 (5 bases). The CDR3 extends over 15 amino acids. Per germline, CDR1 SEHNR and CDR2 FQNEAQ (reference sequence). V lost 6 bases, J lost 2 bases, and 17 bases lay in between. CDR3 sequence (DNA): TGTGCCAGCAGTGTCACACTCGGGGTTACCTACGAGCAGTACTTC. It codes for CASSVTLGVTYEQYF.

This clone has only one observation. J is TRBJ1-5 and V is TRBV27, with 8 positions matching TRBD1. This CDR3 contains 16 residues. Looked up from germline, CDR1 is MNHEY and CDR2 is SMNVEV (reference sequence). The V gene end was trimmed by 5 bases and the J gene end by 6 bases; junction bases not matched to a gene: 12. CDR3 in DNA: TGTGCCAGCAGTGCCTACGGACAGGGAGCGAGTCAGCCCCAGCATTTT. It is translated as CASSAYGQGASQPQHF.

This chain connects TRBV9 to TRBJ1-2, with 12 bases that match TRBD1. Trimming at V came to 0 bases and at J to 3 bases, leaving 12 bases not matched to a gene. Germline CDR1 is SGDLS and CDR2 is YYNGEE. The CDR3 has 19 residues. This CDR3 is CASSVDTGTGGDFHYGYTF. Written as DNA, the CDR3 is TGTGCCAGCAGCGTAGATACCGGGACAGGGGGCGATTTTCACTATGGCTACACCTTC.

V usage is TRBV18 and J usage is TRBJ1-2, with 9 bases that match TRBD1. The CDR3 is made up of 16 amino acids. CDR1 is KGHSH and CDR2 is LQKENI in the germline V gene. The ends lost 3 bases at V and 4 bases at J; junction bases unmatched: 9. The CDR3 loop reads CASSPPWDRVGYGYTF. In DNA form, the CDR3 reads TGTGCCAGCTCACCCCCCTGGGACAGGGTAGGCTATGGCTACACCTTC. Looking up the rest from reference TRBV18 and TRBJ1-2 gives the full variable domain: NAGVMQNPRHLVRRRGQEARLRCSPMKGHSHVYWYRQLPEEGLKFMVYLQKENIIDESGMPKERFSAEFPKEGPSILRIQQVVRGDSAAYFCASSPPWDRVGYGYTFGSGTRLTVV.

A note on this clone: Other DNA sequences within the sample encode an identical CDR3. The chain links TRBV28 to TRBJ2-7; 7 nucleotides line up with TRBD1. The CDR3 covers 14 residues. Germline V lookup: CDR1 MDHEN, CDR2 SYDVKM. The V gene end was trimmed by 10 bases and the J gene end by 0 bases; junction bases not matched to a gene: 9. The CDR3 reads CATSGTESSYEQYF. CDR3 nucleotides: TGTGCCACCTCTGGGACAGAGAGCTCCTACGAGCAGTACTTC.

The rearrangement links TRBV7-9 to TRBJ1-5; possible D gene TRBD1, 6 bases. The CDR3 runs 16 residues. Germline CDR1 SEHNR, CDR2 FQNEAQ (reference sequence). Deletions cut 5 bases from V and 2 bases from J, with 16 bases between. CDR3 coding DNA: TGTGCCAGCAGCCCCGGGTGGGGGGGCGGCAATCAGCCCCAGCATTTT. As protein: CASSPGWGGGNQPQHF.